This T cell receptor beta chain was observed in a study of vaccination and CD4 T cells after COVID-19. Study at large: In the convalescent cohort, there were six males and four females, two of them Hispanic.

TCRdb re-analysed the PCR reads in MiXCR, keeping a single row per CDR3 protein. The sample holds 15,000 to 20,000 distinct CDR3 sequences, about 59% seen once. US Alpha, Beta and Delta variants postdated the positive PCR dates, which ran from March to December 2020. General observations from the study: For convalescent patients, a median about 90% of reactive clones surfaced exclusively after vaccination. From a median of about 21 to 40, SARS-CoV-2-reactive clonotypes increased, though not significantly.

A remark on this clonotype: Its antigen remains unknown. The junction shows a germline mismatch at one end, possibly a read error.

CDR3 length: 12 residues. V is TRBV12-3 or TRBV12-4 and J is TRBJ1-4; TRBD1 is a possible D gene (5 bases). The sequenced sample was CD4+ T cells from blood, obtained before SARS-CoV-2 vaccination. The sequence was obtained from a human donor who had recovered from COVID-19. The CDR3 sequence is CAGSPDSGKLFF. CDR3 bases: TGTGCCGGCAGCCCCGACAGTGGAAAACTGTTTTTT.